The 6 T cell receptor beta chains in this list originate from one sample, sequenced in a study of T cells after yellow fever vaccination. TCRdb used MiXCR to reprocess the 5' RACE reads, holding one entry per CDR3 protein. The table lists roughly 500,000 distinct CDR3 sequences, approximately 21% of them singletons, with approximately 14% in the top ten. The sample here was PBMCs, taken 15 days after the yellow fever booster vaccination. The receptors shown here come from a man aged 25 to 40 who received the YFV17D yellow fever vaccine.

This clonotype was seen only a few times. The chain links TRBV10-3 to TRBJ2-3; D may match TRBD1 or TRBD2 (7 bases each). The germline CDR1 and CDR2 sequences are ENHRY and SYGVKD. The CDR3 spans 14 residues. The V gene lost 4 bases and the J gene lost 6 bases, with 14 bases spanning the gap. This CDR3 reads CAISARGGPDTQYF. The CDR3 region has the DNA TGTGCCATCAGTGCCAGGGGGGGGCCGGATACGCAGTATTTT.

The CDR3 DNA reads TGTGCCAGCTCACCTCAGAACTACGAGCAGTACTTC. It specifies CASSPQNYEQYF. The J gene is TRBJ2-7, the V gene TRBV18; D call uncertain. The V end lost 3 bases, the J end lost 3 bases, and 6 bases lay between the germline ends. The CDR3 runs to 12 residues. The germline CDR1 and CDR2 sequences are KGHSH and LQKENI.

This clonotype was seen only a few times. V is TRBV6-1 and J is TRBJ2-7; a weak D match, TRBD1 (6 bases). Germline V gene data show CDR1 as MNHNS and CDR2 as SASEGT. This CDR3 comprises 13 residues. Trimming took 6 bases from V and 5 from J, leaving 14 bases between them. The CDR3 DNA sequence: TGTGCCAGCAGAACAGGGCCTATGGACGAGCAGTACTTC. Translation: CASRTGPMDEQYF.

The chain carries TRBV7-2 and TRBJ2-2; perhaps TRBD2 as D (5 bases). Deletions cut 9 bases from V and 0 bases from J, with 11 bases between. This CDR3 has 14 residues. The V gene's germline CDR1 is SGHTA and CDR2 FQGNSA. The CDR3 reads CASSSFANTGELFF. In DNA form, the CDR3 reads TGTGCCAGTTCTAGCTTCGCGAACACCGGGGAGCTGTTTTTT.

The gene calls are TRBV28 and TRBJ2-1, with TRBD1 matching over 8 bases. CDR1 is MDHEN and CDR2 is SYDVKM in the germline V gene. V gave up 6 bases and J gave up 1 base; unmatched junction bases: 8. The CDR3 spans 16 residues. The CDR3 sequence: CASSSGGVISYNEQFF. CDR3 bases: TGTGCCAGCAGCTCAGGGGGCGTGATATCCTACAATGAGCAGTTCTTC.

This clonotype was counted between two and nine times. The J gene is TRBJ2-5, the V gene TRBV7-6, with TRBD1 matching over 12 bases. Looked up from germline, CDR1 is SGHVS and CDR2 is FNYEAQ. CDR3 length: 15 amino acids. The ends lost 7 bases at V and 5 bases at J; junction bases unmatched: 8. CDR3 nucleotide sequence: TGTGCCAGCAAAAGGGGACAGGGGGCTTTGGAGACCCAGTACTTC. This sequence encodes CASKRGQGALETQYF. Supplemented by reference TRBV7-6 and TRBJ2-5, the full variable domain reads GAGVSQSPRYKVTKRGQDVALRCDPISGHVSLYWYRQALGQGPEFLTYFNYEAQQDKSGLPNDRFSAERPEGSISTLTIQRTEQRDSAMYRCASKRGQGALETQYFGPGTRLLVL.